This T cell receptor (beta chain) was sequenced for a study of cytomegalovirus exposure and HLA in healthy donors. Assay used: immunoSEQ multiplex PCR; TCRdb lists only in-frame clones, some missing. This table has over 200,000 clones, about 91% appearing once. Details on this clone: Its antigen is still unknown.

The germline V and J ends were trimmed by 0 bases and 5 bases, with 11 bases remaining between them. CDR3 length: 15 residues. Germline CDR1 and CDR2: SGDLS and YYNGEE. Study conclusions and caveats: Most TCRs appeared rarely, but some public TCRs recurred in many donors.

The sequencing input was PBMCs. This clonotype was sampled from a woman aged 18 to 35 in good health and CMV-seronegative. The chain joins TRBV9 to TRBJ2-2, with D tentatively TRBD2 (5 bases). CDR3 region: CASSVGRGWTGELFF. The CDR3 coding sequence is TGTGCCAGCAGCGTAGGTCGGGGTTGGACCGGGGAGCTGTTTTTT.